The 18 T cell receptor beta chains listed next were all sequenced from one sample in a study of T cell responses to AZD1222 COVID-19 vaccine. TCRdb keeps only in-frame clones here, not all; method: immunoSEQ multiplex PCR. The sample has fewer than 200,000 clones, 85% to 90% seen once. The source material was peripheral blood, sampled on day 0 of AZD1222 vaccination. These receptors all come from an adult in good health.

V gene TRBV18 combines with J gene TRBJ1-2; D not resolved. Germline values: CDR1 KGHSH, CDR2 LQKENI. The ends were cut back, 2 bases at V and 1 base at J, with 5 bases in the middle. The CDR3 is 13 residues long. CDR3 protein: CASSPSDNYGYTF. The CDR3 DNA follows: TGTGCCAGCTCACCAAGTGATAACTATGGCTACACCTTC.

The CDR3 protein is CASTPSPNYGYTF. In DNA form, the CDR3 reads TGTGCCAGCACCCCTTCCCCAAACTATGGCTACACCTTC. The chain couples TRBV28 to TRBJ1-2, with D unresolved. This CDR3 has 13 residues. Germline loops: CDR1 MDHEN, CDR2 SYDVKM. V was trimmed by 7 bases and J by 2 bases, leaving 11 bases between them.

The genes are TRBV23-1 and TRBJ1-5; TRBD1 matches at 9 bases. TRBV23-1 is designated an ORF whose function remains uncertain. With 6 bases clipped from V and 4 bases from J, the junction kept 7 bases outside the gene matches. This CDR3 has 15 residues. The CDR3 is CASSIGTGLNQPQHF. The CDR3 nucleotides read TGCGCCAGCAGCATTGGGACAGGGCTTAATCAGCCCCAGCATTTT.

This clone was counted between two and nine times. The CDR3 region has the DNA TGTGCCAGCTCACCAGGGACACAATCCTACGAGCAGTACTTC. Amino acid sequence: CASSPGTQSYEQYF. The V and J genes are TRBV18 and TRBJ2-7; TRBD1 might be the D (6 bases). From germline, CDR1 is KGHSH and CDR2 LQKENI. The germline V and J ends were trimmed by 2 bases and 1 base, with 9 bases remaining between them. The CDR3 contains 14 residues.

The chain is built from TRBV19 and TRBJ2-4; perhaps TRBD2 as D (6 bases). This CDR3 spans 12 amino acids. Germline V gene data show CDR1 as LNHDA and CDR2 as SQIVND (reference sequence). The CDR3 DNA sequence: TGTGCAACTAAGCCGGGGGAGAACATTCAGTACTTC. Translation: CATKPGENIQYF. The full variable domain, its missing parts supplied by reference TRBV19 and TRBJ2-4, is DGGITQSPKYLFRKEGQNVTLSCEQNLNHDAMYWYRQDPGQGLRLIYYSQIVNDFQKGDIAEGYSVSREKKESFPLTVTSAQKNPTAFYLCATKPGENIQYFGAGTRLSVL.

The chain employs TRBV28 and TRBJ1-2, with a possible D match to TRBD1 (5 bases). Germline values: CDR1 MDHEN, CDR2 SYDVKM. The CDR3 extends over 12 amino acids. Trimming cost V 7 bases and J 4 bases, with 10 bases left between them. In nucleotides, the CDR3 is TGTGCCAGCACAAACCAGGGCTATGGCTACACCTTC. Its protein is CASTNQGYGYTF.

The rearrangement uses TRBV5-6 and TRBJ2-3; 9 positions agree with TRBD1. CDR3 length: 13 residues. Germline-derived CDR1 and CDR2 are SGHDT and YYEEEE. The junction had 3 bases not matched to a gene; V was cut back by 5 bases and J by 5 bases. The CDR3 nucleotides read TGTGCCAGCAGTAGGGACAGGGAAGATACGCAGTATTTT. It translates to CASSRDREDTQYF. Full variable domain (rest looked up from reference TRBV5-6 and TRBJ2-3): DAGVTQSPTHLIKTRGQQVTLRCSPKSGHDTVSWYQQALGQGPQFIFQYYEEEERQRGNFPDRFSGHQFPNYSSELNVNALLLGDSALYLCASSRDREDTQYFGPGTRLTVL.

The chain carries TRBV11-1 and TRBJ1-2, with no clear D. CDR1 is SGHAT and CDR2 is FQDESV in the germline V gene (reference sequence). Trimming removed 6 bases from V and 3 bases from J, with 11 bases in between. CDR3 length: 13 amino acids. The CDR3 spells CASSPRADYGYTF. The CDR3 DNA reads TGTGCCAGCAGTCCCAGAGCGGACTATGGCTACACCTTC.

The V and J genes are TRBV11-2 and TRBJ1-5; D not resolved. V was shortened by 1 base and J by 0 bases, with 7 bases between the two germline ends. The length of the CDR3 is 15 residues. Germline V gives CDR1 SGHAT, CDR2 FQNNGV. For the CDR3, the DNA is TGTGCCAGCAGCTTAGGGACTTATAGCAATCAGCCCCAGCATTTT. Residues: CASSLGTYSNQPQHF.

The chain employs TRBV5-1 and TRBJ2-1; 14 bases map to TRBD2. The CDR3 is made up of 17 amino acids. J lost 9 bases, V lost 3 bases, and 11 bases had no gene match. Germline lookup yields CDR1 SGHRS and CDR2 YFSETQ. The CDR3 protein is CASSWGLAGEVAGEQFF. The CDR3 DNA sequence: TGCGCCAGCAGCTGGGGACTAGCGGGAGAGGTTGCCGGTGAGCAGTTCTTC.

This rearrangement joins TRBV4-2 to TRBJ1-1; D may be TRBD1 (6 bases). Germline V gives CDR1 LGHNA, CDR2 YNFKEQ. The length of the CDR3 is 15 residues. Deletions cut 0 bases from V and 11 bases from J, with 19 bases between. CDR3: CASSQDTPQGSRAFF. CDR3 DNA: TGTGCCAGCAGCCAAGATACCCCACAGGGTTCCAGGGCTTTCTTT.

The chain combines TRBV7-2 with TRBJ2-7, with 10 positions matching TRBD1. Germline-derived CDR1 and CDR2 are SGHTA and FQGNSA. This CDR3 is 16 amino acids long. The V segment lost 5 bases and the J segment 3 bases; nucleotides outside the gene matches: 10. CDR3 coding DNA: TGTGCCAGCAGCCCTACGGGGACAGGGGTTAACTACGAGCAGTACTTC. Protein product: CASSPTGTGVNYEQYF.

The chain couples TRBV30 to TRBJ1-1; no firm D call. V was cut by 0 bases and J by 11 bases, with 16 bases left in between. The CDR3 has 13 residues. Per germline, CDR1 GTSNPN and CDR2 SVGIG (reference sequence). The CDR3 coding sequence is TGTGCCTGGAGTGTACTCGATGAAGTTGCGGCTTTCTTT. Encoded protein: CAWSVLDEVAAFF.

The V gene is TRBV28, the J gene TRBJ2-2, with TRBD2 matching over 7 bases. The length of the CDR3 is 15 residues. Germline CDR1 reads MDHEN; CDR2 reads SYDVKM. With V trimmed by 6 bases and J by 0 bases, 4 bases remained unmatched. In DNA, the CDR3 is TGTGCCAGCAGAACGGCGGGGGCGAACACCGGGGAGCTGTTTTTT. Residues: CASRTAGANTGELFF.

The chain uses TRBV5-1 and TRBJ2-5, with D tentatively TRBD1 or TRBD2 (5 bases each). The V gene's germline CDR1 is SGHRS and CDR2 YFSETQ. The length of the CDR3 is 14 residues. V shed 3 bases and J shed 0 bases, with 9 bases lying between them. CDR3 region: CASSSGPYQETQYF. The DNA of the CDR3 is TGCGCCAGCAGCTCGGGACCGTACCAAGAGACCCAGTACTTC.

In its sample, this clone was seen once. The chain links TRBV20-1 to TRBJ2-7, with no clear D. From germline, CDR1 is DFQATT and CDR2 SNEGSKA (reference sequence). The CDR3 runs to 11 residues. Trimming took off 1 base at V and 4 bases at J, with 5 bases between the two ends. The CDR3 sequence is CSARVEYEQYF. The CDR3 DNA reads TGCAGTGCTAGAGTCGAGTACGAGCAGTACTTC.

The V and J genes are TRBV4-2 and TRBJ2-2, with 8 nucleotides matching TRBD1. The CDR3 spans 15 residues. Germline V CDR1 and CDR2: LGHNA, YNFKEQ. Germline trimming cut 5 bases from V and 5 bases from J; bases unmatched to any gene: 7. This CDR3 reads CASSSWTGSTGELFF. Written as DNA, the CDR3 is TGTGCCAGCAGCTCCTGGACAGGGTCGACCGGGGAGCTGTTTTTT.

The chain carries TRBV10-3 and TRBJ2-1; unclear D gene. The CDR3 extends over 12 amino acids. V lost 1 base to trimming and J lost 10 bases, with 8 bases between them. Germline loops: CDR1 ENHRY, CDR2 SYGVKD. The CDR3 protein is CAISELRPEQFF. The CDR3 nucleotides are TGTGCCATCAGTGAGTTAAGGCCAGAGCAGTTCTTC.